The T cell receptor (beta chain) under discussion was sequenced for a study of blood T cell repertoires in COVID-19. Study as a whole: PBMCs, B-cell-depleted T cells, or T cells were the source of the cDNA or gDNA that made up the material.

In germline, CDR1 is KGHDR, CDR2 SFDVKD. The CDR3 length is 15 residues. The V gene end was trimmed by 7 bases and the J gene end by 3 bases; junction bases not matched to a gene: 8. Using immunoSEQ multiplex PCR, the repertoire was profiled, and TCRdb retains in-frame clones only, with some absent. Of about 260,000 clones listed, 85% to 90% are singletons. V is TRBV24-1 and J is TRBJ2-7; the match to TRBD2 covers 10 bases. Sequencing was carried out using peripheral blood. The TCR was taken from an older woman with COVID-19, enrolled during active disease. The CDR3 DNA reads as TGTGCCACCAGCGACCCTAGCGGGAGTATCTACGAGCAGTACTTC. Translated, it gives CATSDPSGSIYEQYF.